This T cell receptor beta chain came from a study of human T cells and chemical hapten exposure. Study-level background: The study patch tested 0.01% DPC on the upper back and read results at 6 days. Study outcomes and limitations: The presence of alopecia in the donors means their immune response may differ from healthy people's.

V was shortened by 6 bases and J by 4 bases, with 13 bases between the two germline ends. The CDR3 loop spans 13 amino acids. Germline CDR1 is DFQATT and CDR2 is SNEGSKA (reference sequence). There are a few counts of this clonotype. The antigen is undetermined. Library construction involved attaching unique molecular identifiers to individual cDNA molecules, which allowed quantitative, reproducible TCR counting. Each CDR3 protein gets one entry after TCRdb re-called the RACE reads with MiXCR. This sample has more than 70,000 distinct CDR3 sequences, with 10% to 15% found just once. The time point here: patch test 1, 2 weeks after DPC sensitization. As for treatment: therapeutic diphenylcyclopropenone sensitization with weekly scalp DPC. At patch-test visits, sampling came before the patch test.

The sequences come from whole blood, collected in connection with sensitization to the hapten diphenylcyclopropenone (DPC). The clonotype comes from a woman aged 60-75 years with alopecia areata. Some clones in this sample may be carry-over from other donors' samples. This chain joins TRBV20-1 and TRBJ2-1; weak D call: TRBD2 (6 bases). The CDR3 here is CSAPLLAYNEQFF. The DNA for the CDR3 is TGCAGTGCGCCCTTACTAGCTTACAATGAGCAGTTCTTC.